These 21 T cell receptor beta chains were all obtained from the same sample, sequenced in a study. Cells sorted as Tregs were CD4+, CD25+ and CD127-/low. MiXCR was run by TCRdb on the 5' RACE reads, yielding one entry per CDR3 protein. The sample lists approximately 60,000 distinct CDR3 sequences, less than 25% seen once, with 3% to 4% in the top ten. Specimen: tumor-infiltrating Tregs sorted from the breast tumor. Source of these receptors: a female donor with breast cancer.

This clonotype was detected only a few times. This chain uses TRBV5-1 with TRBJ1-1, with D perhaps matching TRBD1 (5 bases). The V and J ends lost 3 bases and 1 base respectively, with 16 bases between them. The CDR3 loop spans 16 amino acids. Germline V gives CDR1 SGHRS, CDR2 YFSETQ. CDR3 in DNA: TGCGCCAGCAGCTACCGTGGGGGATTCGGGAACACTGAAGCTTTCTTT. Translating it yields CASSYRGGFGNTEAFF. Full variable domain (rest looked up from reference TRBV5-1 and TRBJ1-1): KAGVTQTPRYLIKTRGQQVTLSCSPISGHRSVSWYQQTPGQGLQFLFEYFSETQRNKGNFPGRFSGRQFSNSRSEMNVSTLELGDSALYLCASSYRGGFGNTEAFFGQGTRLTVV.

This clonotype was seen more than once but under ten times. V usage is TRBV7-8 and J usage is TRBJ2-3, with D hard to call. V dropped 3 bases and J dropped 0 bases, with 1 base sitting between them. The CDR3 length is 12 residues. Germline CDR1 reads SGHVS; CDR2 reads FQNEAQ. CDR3 DNA: TGTGCCAGCAGCTTCAGCACAGATACGCAGTATTTT. This sequence encodes CASSFSTDTQYF.

This clonotype was seen ten or more times. CDR3 sequence (DNA): TGTGCCAGCTCAAAGGAGACCATGAACACTGAAGCTTTCTTT. Protein: CASSKETMNTEAFF. The gene calls are TRBV12-3 or TRBV12-4 and TRBJ1-1; no definite D call. Between the trimmed V and J ends, which lost 8 bases and 0 bases, there was a span of 13 bases. This CDR3 spans 14 amino acids.

This clonotype was counted a few times. The CDR3 sequence: CASSVAGQRYNEQFF. CDR3 nucleotide sequence: TGTGCCAGCAGCGTAGCGGGCCAGCGGTACAATGAGCAGTTCTTC. The chain uses TRBV9 and TRBJ2-1, with D possibly matching TRBD2 (5 bases). V was cut by 0 bases and J by 4 bases, with 11 bases left in between. The V gene's germline CDR1 is SGDLS and CDR2 YYNGEE. The CDR3 runs 15 residues. Using reference TRBV9 and TRBJ2-1 for the parts outside the CDR3, the full variable domain is DSGVTQTPKHLITATGQRVTLRCSPRSGDLSVYWYQQSLDQGLQFLIQYYNGEERAKGNILERFSAQQFPDLHSELNLSSLELGDSALYFCASSVAGQRYNEQFFGPGTRLTVL.

This clonotype was counted many times. The rearrangement uses TRBV10-3 and TRBJ2-1; the D gene is possibly TRBD2 (5 bases). V lost 7 bases and J 6 bases, leaving 10 bases between the germline ends. The CDR3 is 12 residues long. Germline V gene data show CDR1 as ENHRY and CDR2 as SYGVKD. The CDR3 nucleotides read TGTGCCATCAACCCGGGAACCAATGAGCAGTTCTTC. It translates to CAINPGTNEQFF.

Of note for this clonotype: A junction end diverges from the germline sequence, so it may reflect a read error. The V and J genes are TRBV12-3 or TRBV12-4 and TRBJ2-7, with D possibly TRBD2 on 5 matching bases. This CDR3 spans 11 amino acids. CDR3 amino acids: CAGSSGIEQYF. CDR3 coding DNA: TGTGCCGGCAGTTCGGGGATCGAGCAGTACTTC.

The V and J genes are TRBV7-8 and TRBJ2-5, with D unclear. The CDR3 contains 13 residues. Germline CDR1 SGHVS, CDR2 FQNEAQ. Deletions cut 1 base from V and 5 bases from J, with 8 bases between. The CDR3 coding sequence is TGTGCCAGCAGCTTAGATCCGAGGGAGACCCAGTACTTC. This encodes CASSLDPRETQYF.

The sample holds many counts of this clonotype. The chain has TRBV5-1 and TRBJ2-1; D possibly corresponds to TRBD2 (6 bases). The CDR3 sequence is 15 residues long. The V and J ends lost 4 bases and 5 bases respectively, with 16 bases between them. Per germline, CDR1 SGHRS and CDR2 YFSETQ. The CDR3 loop reads CASSVLNSGNNEQFF. The CDR3 nucleotides read TGCGCCAGCAGCGTCTTAAATAGCGGCAACAATGAGCAGTTCTTC.

This clonotype was seen a handful of times. A much larger clone lies one base from this, so it may be a read error. The chain has TRBV6-1 and TRBJ1-5; 7 positions agree with TRBD1. The V gene end was trimmed by 4 bases and the J gene end by 6 bases; junction bases not matched to a gene: 6. The CDR3 is 14 residues long. Germline V gene data show CDR1 as MNHNS and CDR2 as SASEGT. The CDR3 DNA sequence: TGTGCCAGCAGTGGACAGGGATCGAGTCAGCCCCAGCATTTT. Amino acids: CASSGQGSSQPQHF.

The rearrangement links TRBV7-2 to TRBJ2-5, with 9 bases fitting TRBD2. Germline V CDR1 and CDR2: SGHTA, FQGNSA. Unmatched junction bases numbered 8, after V lost 4 bases and J lost 5 bases. This CDR3 is 15 amino acids long. The CDR3, as DNA: TGTGCCAGCAGCTCGAGCGGGAGGAGTTTTGAGACCCAGTACTTC. Amino acid sequence: CASSSSGRSFETQYF.

Worth noting for this clonotype: This may arise from a read error, as a much more abundant clone is one base away. The chain uses TRBV28 and TRBJ1-2; D might be TRBD1 (5 bases). The CDR3 length is 14 residues. Germline CDR1 is MDHEN and CDR2 is SYDVKM. The CDR3 DNA is TGTGCCAGCGGTTTATCGGGGGGGACGGATGGCTACACCTTC. This sequence encodes CASGLSGGTDGYTF.

This clonotype has just a few counts. This chain connects TRBV7-8 to TRBJ2-7; D remains unclear. V lost 1 base, J lost 0 bases, and 16 bases lay in between. CDR1 and CDR2 from the germline V gene are SGHVS and FQNEAQ. The CDR3 consists of 17 residues. CDR3 loop: CASSLVERLRSSYEQYF. The CDR3, as DNA: TGTGCCAGCAGCTTAGTGGAACGTCTCCGGAGCTCCTACGAGCAGTACTTC.

V and J are TRBV7-2 and TRBJ1-6; possible D gene TRBD1, 5 bases. The CDR3 has 16 residues. V gave up 10 bases and J gave up 8 bases, with 24 bases separating them. Germline V CDR1 and CDR2: SGHTA, FQGNSA. The CDR3 loop reads CATTSDGAPWDSPLHF. The CDR3 DNA follows: TGTGCCACCACCTCGGACGGGGCGCCGTGGGATTCACCCCTCCACTTT.

This clonotype was seen many times. The chain employs TRBV10-3 and TRBJ1-2; D might be TRBD1 (5 bases). The CDR3 has 16 residues. Germline V gene lookup returns CDR1 ENHRY and CDR2 SYGVKD. Trimming removed 7 bases from V and 2 bases from J, with 20 bases in between. The CDR3 protein is CAIKSPPGDSNYGYTF. The CDR3 DNA reads TGTGCCATCAAGAGCCCTCCGGGTGACAGCAACTATGGCTACACCTTC.

This clonotype showed up just a few times. V is TRBV18 and J is TRBJ2-7; D gene unclear. Germline V gives CDR1 KGHSH, CDR2 LQKENI. This CDR3 comprises 14 residues. V gave up 0 bases and J gave up 6 bases, with 12 bases separating them. The chain's CDR3 is CASSPPESLSEQYF. For the CDR3, the DNA is TGTGCCAGCTCACCACCCGAATCTCTCTCCGAGCAGTACTTC. Full variable domain (outside the CDR3, taken from reference TRBV18 and TRBJ2-7): NAGVMQNPRHLVRRRGQEARLRCSPMKGHSHVYWYRQLPEEGLKFMVYLQKENIIDESGMPKERFSAEFPKEGPSILRIQQVVRGDSAAYFCASSPPESLSEQYFGPGTRLTVT.

Only a few counts were recorded for this clonotype. The V call is TRBV7-3, the J call TRBJ1-6; D is ambiguous. This CDR3 has 16 residues. Per germline, CDR1 SGHTA and CDR2 FQGTGA. The V end lost 4 bases, the J end lost 9 bases, and 19 bases lay between the germline ends. The CDR3 sequence is CASSSTPTAAGSPLHF. The CDR3 bases are TGTGCCAGCAGCTCAACTCCGACGGCGGCGGGTTCACCCCTCCACTTT.

The genes are TRBV20-1 and TRBJ2-1; D possibly corresponds to TRBD2 (6 bases). Germline-derived CDR1 and CDR2 are DFQATT and SNEGSKA (reference sequence). This CDR3 contains 13 residues. Trimming pared 4 bases from V and 6 bases from J, leaving 13 bases between. Written as DNA, the CDR3 is TGCAGTGCTACCAGACTAGACCGCAATGAGCAGTTCTTC. This translates into CSATRLDRNEQFF.

This clonotype was counted ten times or more. This chain connects TRBV5-1 to TRBJ2-5; the D is unclear. The CDR3 has 13 amino acids. Germline V lookup: CDR1 SGHRS, CDR2 YFSETQ. V lost 3 bases, J lost 5 bases, and 11 bases lay in between. CDR3 nucleotide sequence: TGCGCCAGCAGCTCGGACGGCCGGGAGACCCAGTACTTC. Translated, it gives CASSSDGRETQYF.

This clonotype showed up just a few times. The chain uses TRBV5-1 and TRBJ2-1; TRBD2 aligns across 11 bases. Germline V CDR1 and CDR2: SGHRS, YFSETQ. The CDR3 is 20 residues long. The J segment lost 6 bases and the V segment lost 4 bases, leaving 21 bases of the junction unmatched. The CDR3 is CASSPGGGDGGLAGFNEQFF. In DNA form, the CDR3 reads TGCGCCAGCAGCCCTGGGGGGGGGGACGGCGGACTAGCGGGCTTCAATGAGCAGTTCTTC.

The V call is TRBV3-1, the J call TRBJ2-7, with D perhaps TRBD2 (6 bases). Germline V gene sequence: CDR1 LGHDT, CDR2 YNNKEL (reference sequence). V lost 4 bases and J 0 bases, leaving 10 bases between the germline ends. The CDR3 contains 14 residues. The CDR3: CASSPSGSSYEQYF. The CDR3 DNA sequence: TGTGCCAGCAGCCCATCCGGGAGCTCCTACGAGCAGTACTTC.

This chain joins TRBV7-9 and TRBJ2-6; D unclear. The V end lost 8 bases, the J end lost 3 bases, and 8 bases lay between the germline ends. The CDR3 has 13 amino acids. The germline CDR1 and CDR2 sequences are SEHNR and FQNEAQ (reference sequence). This chain's CDR3 is CASCLGGANVLTF. CDR3 sequence (DNA): TGTGCCAGCTGCCTTGGTGGGGCCAACGTCCTGACTTTC.